The following is a TCR beta chain sequence with its context. The antigen is not known. The data stem from a study of blood T cells in healthy people across ages. General observations from the study: Changes in expanded clonotypes were possibly confounded, as the CMV status of donors was unknown. Donors of long life had a larger count of naive CD4+ cells and greater diversity than aged donors.

Using a J-beta primer mix together with a sample-barcoded 5' primer, a second PCR was run for roughly 7 to 12 cycles. TCRdb called the 5' RACE reads again in MiXCR, with one record for every CDR3 protein. The sample has 550,000 to 600,000 distinct CDR3 sequences; around 48% are singletons. This CDR3 region has 13 residues. Germline CDR1 LNHNV, CDR2 YYDKDF (reference sequence). Losses at the gene ends were 10 bases for V and 7 bases for J; bases not matched to a gene: 10. Isolated per sample were at least 6 million PBMCs. The chain uses TRBV15 and TRBJ2-7; 10 bases agree with TRBD2. This TCR derives from an older man in good health. Sequencing was performed on blood. The CDR3 protein is CAIGLADYNEQYF. Written as DNA, the CDR3 is TGTGCCATCGGACTAGCGGACTACAATGAGCAGTACTTC.